The 7 T cell receptor beta chains given below trace back to one sample, sequenced in a study of identical twins. From the 5' RACE reads, TCRdb called clonotypes with MiXCR, one entry per CDR3 protein. The sample has about 520,000 distinct CDR3 sequences, 22% seen once; the top ten hold approximately 0.95%. These records were also assigned to another study, of T cells expressing NK-cell markers.

Sequenced sample: CD4+ T cells sorted from blood. The receptors were sampled from a woman aged 18-29 years in good health.

The chain has TRBV6-5 and TRBJ2-7, with a weak D call TRBD1 (5 bases). There are 11 residues in the CDR3. CDR1 MNHEY and CDR2 SVGAGI come from the germline V gene. Trimming removed 8 bases at V and 3 bases at J, with 8 bases between. The CDR3 DNA sequence: TGTGCCAGCGAAGGGGACTACGAGCAGTACTTC. Its protein is CASEGDYEQYF.

This chain uses TRBV5-1 with TRBJ2-5, with 8 bases matching TRBD1. CDR3 length: 14 residues. J was trimmed by 6 bases and V by 3 bases; bases with no gene match: 7. Looked up from germline, CDR1 is SGHRS and CDR2 is YFSETQ. For the CDR3, the DNA is TGCGCCAGCAGCTCTGGACAGGGACGGAAGACCCAGTACTTC. This sequence encodes CASSSGQGRKTQYF.

Only a few counts were recorded for this clonotype. The rearrangement links TRBV12-3 or TRBV12-4 to TRBJ1-5; the D gene is possibly TRBD1 (6 bases). This CDR3 comprises 16 residues. V was shortened by 1 base and J by 1 base, with 11 bases between the two germline ends. For the CDR3, the DNA is TGTGCCAGCAGTTTAGGGGGGGCGCGGAGCAATCAGCCCCAGCATTTT. Amino acids: CASSLGGARSNQPQHF.

The CDR3 region has the DNA TGCAGTGCTAGAGATTGGAGCCAGAATTCACCCCTCCACTTT. It specifies CSARDWSQNSPLHF. The genes are TRBV20-1 and TRBJ1-6; D uncertain. CDR1 is DFQATT, CDR2 SNEGSKA, per germline (reference sequence). The CDR3 extends over 14 amino acids. Trimming stripped 0 bases from V and 7 bases from J, with 10 bases between.

The rearrangement joins TRBV15 to TRBJ2-7; D possibly corresponds to TRBD2 (6 bases). V was trimmed by 0 bases and J by 7 bases, leaving 13 bases between them. This CDR3 has 14 amino acids. The germline gives CDR1 LNHNV, CDR2 YYDKDF (reference sequence). The CDR3, as DNA: TGTGCCACCAGCAGAGATGCGGGAACAAGGGAGCAGTACTTC. The encoded protein is CATSRDAGTREQYF.

V gene TRBV5-1 combines with J gene TRBJ1-1; tentative D call: TRBD1 (5 bases). The CDR3 spans 13 residues. V lost 1 base, J lost 6 bases, and 10 bases lay in between. Germline CDR1 and CDR2: SGHRS and YFSETQ. In nucleotides, the CDR3 is TGCGCCAGCAGCTTGAAGGTACAGGCTGAAGCTTTCTTT. This translates into CASSLKVQAEAFF. The variable domain in full, with the rest retrieved from reference TRBV5-1 and TRBJ1-1, is KAGVTQTPRYLIKTRGQQVTLSCSPISGHRSVSWYQQTPGQGLQFLFEYFSETQRNKGNFPGRFSGRQFSNSRSEMNVSTLELGDSALYLCASSLKVQAEAFFGQGTRLTVV.

This chain uses TRBV5-1 with TRBJ2-1; TRBD2 matches 11 bases. This CDR3 comprises 19 residues. CDR1 is SGHRS and CDR2 is YFSETQ in the germline V gene. V lost 0 bases, J lost 5 bases, and 13 bases stayed unmatched. The CDR3 loop reads CASSLALGGASGRNNEQFF. The DNA for the CDR3 is TGCGCCAGCAGCTTGGCCCTGGGGGGGGCTAGCGGGAGGAACAATGAGCAGTTCTTC.